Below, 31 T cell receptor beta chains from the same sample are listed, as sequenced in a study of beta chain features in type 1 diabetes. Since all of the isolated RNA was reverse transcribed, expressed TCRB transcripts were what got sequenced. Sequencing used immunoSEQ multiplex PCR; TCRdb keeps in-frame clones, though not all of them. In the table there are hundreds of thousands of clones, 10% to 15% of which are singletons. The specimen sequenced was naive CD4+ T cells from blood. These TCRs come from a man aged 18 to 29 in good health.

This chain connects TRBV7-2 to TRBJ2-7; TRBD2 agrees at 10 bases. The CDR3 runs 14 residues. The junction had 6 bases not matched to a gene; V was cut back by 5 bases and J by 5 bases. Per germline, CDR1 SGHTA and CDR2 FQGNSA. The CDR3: CASSPMLAGDEQYF. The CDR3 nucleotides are TGTGCCAGCAGCCCCATGCTAGCGGGAGACGAGCAGTACTTC.

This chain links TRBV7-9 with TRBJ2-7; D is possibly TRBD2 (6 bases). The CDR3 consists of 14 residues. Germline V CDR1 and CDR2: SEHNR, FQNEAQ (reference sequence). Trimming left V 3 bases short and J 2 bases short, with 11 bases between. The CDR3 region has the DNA TGTGCCAGCAGCTTGGGGACTCCTGCCTACGAGCAGTACTTC. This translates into CASSLGTPAYEQYF.

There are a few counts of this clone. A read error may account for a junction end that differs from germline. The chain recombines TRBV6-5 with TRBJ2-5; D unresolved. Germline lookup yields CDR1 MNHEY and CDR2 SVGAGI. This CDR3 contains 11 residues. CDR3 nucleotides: TGTGCCAGCAGTTACCAGGAGACCCAGTACTTC. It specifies CASSYQETQYF.

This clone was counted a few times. The chain's CDR3 is CASSPSGNTYEQYF. The CDR3 region has the DNA TGTGCCAGCAGCCCAAGCGGGAACACCTACGAGCAGTACTTC. This chain links TRBV7-9 with TRBJ2-7; TRBD2 aligns across 7 bases. CDR1 SEHNR and CDR2 FQNEAQ come from the germline V gene (reference sequence). V lost 5 bases to trimming and J lost 2 bases; unmatched junction nucleotides: 6. This CDR3 has 14 amino acids.

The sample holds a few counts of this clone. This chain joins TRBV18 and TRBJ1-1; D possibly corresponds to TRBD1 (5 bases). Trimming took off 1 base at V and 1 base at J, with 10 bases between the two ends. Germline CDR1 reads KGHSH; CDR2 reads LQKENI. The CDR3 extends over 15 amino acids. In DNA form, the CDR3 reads TGTGCCAGCTCACCACGGGGCAACGAGAACACTGAAGCTTTCTTT. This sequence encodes CASSPRGNENTEAFF.

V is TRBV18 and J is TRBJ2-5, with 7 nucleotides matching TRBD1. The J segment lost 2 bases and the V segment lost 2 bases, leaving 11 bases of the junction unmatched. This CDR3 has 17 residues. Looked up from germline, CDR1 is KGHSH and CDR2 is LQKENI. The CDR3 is CASSPFFQGVGQETQYF. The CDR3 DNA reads TGTGCCAGCTCACCATTCTTCCAGGGGGTAGGACAAGAGACCCAGTACTTC.

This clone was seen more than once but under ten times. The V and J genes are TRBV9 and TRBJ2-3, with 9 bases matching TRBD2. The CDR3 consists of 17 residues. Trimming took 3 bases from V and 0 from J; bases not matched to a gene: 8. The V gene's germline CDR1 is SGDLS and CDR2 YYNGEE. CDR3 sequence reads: CASSAFPSGTSTDTQYF. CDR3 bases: TGTGCCAGCAGCGCTTTCCCTAGCGGGACCAGCACAGATACGCAGTATTTT.

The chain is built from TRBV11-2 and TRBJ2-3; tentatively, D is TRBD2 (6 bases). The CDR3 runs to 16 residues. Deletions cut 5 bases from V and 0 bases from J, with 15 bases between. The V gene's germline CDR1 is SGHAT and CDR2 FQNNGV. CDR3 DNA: TGTGCCAGCAGCCTCCGACTAGTACATAGCACAGATACGCAGTATTTT. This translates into CASSLRLVHSTDTQYF.

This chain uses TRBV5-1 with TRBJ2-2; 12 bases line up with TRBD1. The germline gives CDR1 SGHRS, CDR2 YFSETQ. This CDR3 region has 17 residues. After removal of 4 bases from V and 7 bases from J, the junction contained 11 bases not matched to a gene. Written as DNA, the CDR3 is TGCGCCAGCAGCCGGAGTCCGGGACAGGGGGCCGGCGGGGAGCTGTTTTTT. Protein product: CASSRSPGQGAGGELFF.

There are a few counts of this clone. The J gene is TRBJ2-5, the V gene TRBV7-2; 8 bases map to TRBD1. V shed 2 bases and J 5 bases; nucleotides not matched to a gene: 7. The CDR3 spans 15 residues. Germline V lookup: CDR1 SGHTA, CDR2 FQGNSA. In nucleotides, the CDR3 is TGTGCCAGCAGCTTACGGCAGGGGGCCGGGGAGACCCAGTACTTC. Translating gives CASSLRQGAGETQYF.

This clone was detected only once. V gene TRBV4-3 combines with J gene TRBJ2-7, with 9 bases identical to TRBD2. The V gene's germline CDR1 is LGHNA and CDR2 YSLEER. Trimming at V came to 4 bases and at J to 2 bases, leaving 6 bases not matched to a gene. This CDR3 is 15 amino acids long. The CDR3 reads CASSLGGRGPYEQYF. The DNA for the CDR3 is TGCGCCAGCAGCCTCGGCGGGAGGGGCCCCTACGAGCAGTACTTC.

DNA of the CDR3: TGTGCCAGCAGGAGGGGCCGGAGCTGGGGGGCGCAGTATTTT. It yields the protein CASRRGRSWGAQYF. This chain uses TRBV28 with TRBJ2-3; D may be TRBD2 (6 bases). V lost 6 bases and J 10 bases, leaving 20 bases between the germline ends. CDR1 is MDHEN, CDR2 SYDVKM, per germline. This CDR3 has 14 residues.

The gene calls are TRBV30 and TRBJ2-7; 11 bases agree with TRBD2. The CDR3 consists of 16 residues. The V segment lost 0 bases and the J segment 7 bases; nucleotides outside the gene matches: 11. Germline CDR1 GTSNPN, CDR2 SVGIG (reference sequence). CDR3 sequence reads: CAWSVGAALAGEEQYF. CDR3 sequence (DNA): TGTGCCTGGAGTGTAGGAGCGGCACTAGCGGGAGAGGAGCAGTACTTC.

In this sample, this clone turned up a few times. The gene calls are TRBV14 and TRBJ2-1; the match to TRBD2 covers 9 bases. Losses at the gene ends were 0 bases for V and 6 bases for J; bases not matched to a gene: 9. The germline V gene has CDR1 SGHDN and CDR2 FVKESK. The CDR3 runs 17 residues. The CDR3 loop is CASSQDLYTSGFNEQFF. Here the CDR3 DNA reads TGTGCCAGCAGCCAAGATCTTTACACTAGCGGGTTCAATGAGCAGTTCTTC.

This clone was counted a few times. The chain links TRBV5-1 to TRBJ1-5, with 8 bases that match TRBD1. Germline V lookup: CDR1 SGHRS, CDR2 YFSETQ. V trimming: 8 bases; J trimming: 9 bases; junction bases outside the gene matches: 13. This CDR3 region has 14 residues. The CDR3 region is CARPGTGDLGPQHF. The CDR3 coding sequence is TGCGCCAGGCCCGGGACAGGTGACCTAGGGCCCCAGCATTTT.

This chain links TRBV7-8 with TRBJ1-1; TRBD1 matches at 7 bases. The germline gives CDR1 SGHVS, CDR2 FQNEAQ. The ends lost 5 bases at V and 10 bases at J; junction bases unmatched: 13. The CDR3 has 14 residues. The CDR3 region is CASSPDPGQKGAFF. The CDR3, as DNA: TGTGCCAGCAGCCCGGACCCGGGACAGAAGGGAGCTTTCTTT.

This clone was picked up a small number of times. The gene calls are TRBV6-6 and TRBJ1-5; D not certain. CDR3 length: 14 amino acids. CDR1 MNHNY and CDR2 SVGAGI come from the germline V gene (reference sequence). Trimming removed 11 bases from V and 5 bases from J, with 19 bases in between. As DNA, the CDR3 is TGTGCCTCCGAGAGAGATACGGAGCATCAGCCCCAGCATTTT. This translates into CASERDTEHQPQHF.

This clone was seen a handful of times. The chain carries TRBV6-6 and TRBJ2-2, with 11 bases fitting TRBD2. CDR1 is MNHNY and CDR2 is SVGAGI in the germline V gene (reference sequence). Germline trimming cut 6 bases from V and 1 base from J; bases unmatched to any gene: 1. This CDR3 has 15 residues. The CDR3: CASRTSGVNTGELFF. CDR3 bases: TGTGCCAGCAGGACTAGCGGGGTGAACACCGGGGAGCTGTTTTTT.

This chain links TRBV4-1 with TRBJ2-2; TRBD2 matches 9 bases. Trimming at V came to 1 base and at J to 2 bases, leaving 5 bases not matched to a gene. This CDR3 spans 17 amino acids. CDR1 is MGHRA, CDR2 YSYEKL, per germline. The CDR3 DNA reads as TGCGCCAGCAGCCAAGTCTTACTAGCGGGTAACACCGGGGAGCTGTTTTTT. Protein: CASSQVLLAGNTGELFF.

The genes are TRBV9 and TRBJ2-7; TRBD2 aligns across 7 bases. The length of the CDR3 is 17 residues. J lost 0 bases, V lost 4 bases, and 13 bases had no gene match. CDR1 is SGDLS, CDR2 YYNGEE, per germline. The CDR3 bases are TGTGCCAGCAGCCCCTCGGGGGGTTACGTCCACTCCTACGAGCAGTACTTC. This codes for CASSPSGGYVHSYEQYF.

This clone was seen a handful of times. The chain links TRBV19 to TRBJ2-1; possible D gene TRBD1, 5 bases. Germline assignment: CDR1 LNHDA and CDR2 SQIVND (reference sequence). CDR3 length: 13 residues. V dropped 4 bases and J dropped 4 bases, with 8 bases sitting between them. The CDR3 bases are TGTGCCAGTAGTACACAGGTTTACAATGAGCAGTTCTTC. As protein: CASSTQVYNEQFF.

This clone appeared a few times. The DNA of the CDR3 is TGTGCCAGCACCAGACAGATTAATCAGCCCCAGCATTTT. It is translated as CASTRQINQPQHF. V and J are TRBV28 and TRBJ1-5, with D possibly TRBD1 on 5 matching bases. The V end lost 7 bases, the J end lost 4 bases, and 11 bases lay between the germline ends. This CDR3 comprises 13 residues. Germline V gene data show CDR1 as MDHEN and CDR2 as SYDVKM.

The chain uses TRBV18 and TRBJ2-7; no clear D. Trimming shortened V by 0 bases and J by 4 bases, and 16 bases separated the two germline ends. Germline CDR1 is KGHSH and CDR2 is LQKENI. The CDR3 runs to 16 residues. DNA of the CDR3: TGTGCCAGCTCACCACCGGGCCCATACATCCCTTACGAGCAGTACTTC. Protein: CASSPPGPYIPYEQYF.

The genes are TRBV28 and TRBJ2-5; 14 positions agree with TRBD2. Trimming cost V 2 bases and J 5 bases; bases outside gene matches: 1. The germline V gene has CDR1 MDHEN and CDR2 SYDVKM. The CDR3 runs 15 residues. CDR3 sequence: CASSLGTSGSETQYF. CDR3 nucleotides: TGTGCCAGCAGTTTAGGGACTAGCGGGAGCGAGACCCAGTACTTC.

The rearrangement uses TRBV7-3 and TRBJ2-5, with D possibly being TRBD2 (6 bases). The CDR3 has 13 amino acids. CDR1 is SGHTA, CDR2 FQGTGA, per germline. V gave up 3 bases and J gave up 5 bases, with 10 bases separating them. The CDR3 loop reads CASSLLATETQYF. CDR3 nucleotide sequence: TGTGCCAGCAGCTTGCTAGCGACGGAGACCCAGTACTTC.

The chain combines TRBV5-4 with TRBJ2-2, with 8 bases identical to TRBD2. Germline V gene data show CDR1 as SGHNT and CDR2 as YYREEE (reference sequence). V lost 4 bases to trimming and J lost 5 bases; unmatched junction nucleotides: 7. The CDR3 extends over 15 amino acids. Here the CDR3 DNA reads TGTGCCAGCAGCCTAGCGGGCAGCAGTACCGGGGAGCTGTTTTTT. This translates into CASSLAGSSTGELFF.

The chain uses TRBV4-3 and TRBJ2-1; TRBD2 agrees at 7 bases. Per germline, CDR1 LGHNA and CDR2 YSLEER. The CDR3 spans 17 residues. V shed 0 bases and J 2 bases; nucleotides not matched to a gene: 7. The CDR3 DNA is TGCGCCAGCAGCCAAGATCTCGAGGGAGGGCCCTACAATGAGCAGTTCTTC. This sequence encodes CASSQDLEGGPYNEQFF.

The CDR3 protein is CASSPGSGVGNEKLFF. CDR3 nucleotides: TGTGCCAGCAGCCCGGGGTCCGGGGTTGGTAATGAAAAACTGTTTTTT. V and J are TRBV7-9 and TRBJ1-4, with unresolved D. In germline, CDR1 is SEHNR, CDR2 FQNEAQ (reference sequence). Trimming took off 5 bases at V and 4 bases at J, with 17 bases between the two ends. This CDR3 contains 16 residues. The whole variable domain, filled in from reference TRBV7-9 and TRBJ1-4, reads DTGVSQNPRHKITKRGQNVTFRCDPISEHNRLYWYRQTLGQGPEFLTYFQNEAQLEKSRLLSDRFSAERPKGSFSTLEIQRTEQGDSAMYLCASSPGSGVGNEKLFFGSGTQLSVL.

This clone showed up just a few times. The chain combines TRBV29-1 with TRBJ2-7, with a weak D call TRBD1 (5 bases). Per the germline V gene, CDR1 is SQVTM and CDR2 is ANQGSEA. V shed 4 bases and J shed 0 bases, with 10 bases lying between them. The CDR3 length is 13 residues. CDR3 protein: CSVGQILSYEQYF. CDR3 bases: TGCAGCGTTGGACAGATTCTCTCCTACGAGCAGTACTTC.

This CDR3 is CSVESSGSSLYNEQFF. Written as DNA, the CDR3 is TGCAGCGTTGAAAGTAGCGGGAGCTCGTTATACAATGAGCAGTTCTTC. This chain links TRBV29-1 with TRBJ2-1; TRBD2 aligns across 9 bases. Germline CDR1 is SQVTM and CDR2 is ANQGSEA. This CDR3 is 16 amino acids long. The ends lost 2 bases at V and 4 bases at J; junction bases unmatched: 9.

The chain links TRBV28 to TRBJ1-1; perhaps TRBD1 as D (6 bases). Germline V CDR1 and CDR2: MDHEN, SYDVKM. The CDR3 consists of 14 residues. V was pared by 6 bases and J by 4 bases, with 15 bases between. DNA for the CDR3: TGTGCCAGCAGAAATAGCAGGGGTTTCACTGAAGCTTTCTTT. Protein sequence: CASRNSRGFTEAFF.